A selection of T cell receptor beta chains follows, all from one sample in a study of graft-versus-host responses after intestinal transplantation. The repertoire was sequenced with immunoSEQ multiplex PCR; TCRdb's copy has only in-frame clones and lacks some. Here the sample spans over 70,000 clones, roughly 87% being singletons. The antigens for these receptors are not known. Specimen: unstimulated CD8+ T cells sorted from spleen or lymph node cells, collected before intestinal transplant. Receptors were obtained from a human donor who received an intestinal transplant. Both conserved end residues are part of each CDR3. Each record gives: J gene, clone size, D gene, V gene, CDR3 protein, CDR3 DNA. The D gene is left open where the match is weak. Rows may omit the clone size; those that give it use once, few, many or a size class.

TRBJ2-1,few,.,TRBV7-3,CASSQGSGSYNEQFF,TGTGCCAGCAGCCAGGGGTCAGGTTCCTACAATGAGCAGTTCTTC
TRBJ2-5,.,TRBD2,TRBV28,CASSGGLAGWETQYF,TGTGCCAGCAGCGGGGGACTAGCGGGTTGGGAGACCCAGTACTTC
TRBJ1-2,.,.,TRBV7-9,CASSFPPGDYGYTF,TGTGCCAGCAGCTTCCCCCCAGGGGACTATGGCTACACCTTC
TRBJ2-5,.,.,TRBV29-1,CSVERDYQETQYF,TGCAGCGTTGAAAGGGACTACCAAGAGACCCAGTACTTC
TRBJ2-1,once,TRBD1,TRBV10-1,CASSFHRGRAYNEQFF,TGCGCCAGCAGTTTTCACAGGGGGCGCGCCTACAATGAGCAGTTCTTC
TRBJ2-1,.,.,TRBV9,CASEGENSYNEQFF,TGTGCCAGCGAGGGGGAAAACTCCTACAATGAGCAGTTCTTC
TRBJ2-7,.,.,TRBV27,CASSPQGNEQYF,TGTGCCAGCAGCCCCCAGGGCAACGAGCAGTACTTC
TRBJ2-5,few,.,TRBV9,CASSADTEETQYF,TGTGCCAGCAGCGCAGACACAGAAGAGACCCAGTACTTC
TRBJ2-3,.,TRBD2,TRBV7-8,CASSPATSGKSDTQYF,TGTGCCAGCAGCCCCGCCACTAGCGGGAAATCAGATACGCAGTATTTT
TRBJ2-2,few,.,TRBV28,CASRFTGELFF,TGTGCCAGCAGATTTACCGGGGAGCTGTTTTTT
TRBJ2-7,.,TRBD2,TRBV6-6,CASSTGTSGAYEQYF,TGTGCCAGCAGTACTGGGACTAGCGGAGCTTACGAGCAGTACTTC
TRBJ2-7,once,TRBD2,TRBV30,CAWSVKREVSEQYF,TGTGCCTGGAGTGTTAAGCGGGAGGTGAGCGAGCAGTACTTC
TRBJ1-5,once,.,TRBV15,CATSRVEGWPQHF,TGTGCCACCAGCAGAGTCGAGGGGTGGCCCCAGCATTTT
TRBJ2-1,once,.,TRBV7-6,CASSLYVQNSYNEQFF,TGTGCCAGCAGCTTATACGTCCAGAACTCCTACAATGAGCAGTTCTTC
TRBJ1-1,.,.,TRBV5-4,CASSERQVNTEAFF,TGTGCCAGCAGCGAACGACAGGTGAACACTGAAGCTTTCTTT
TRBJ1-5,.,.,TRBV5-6,CASSGSGQPQHF,TGTGCCAGCAGCGGGTCGGGACAGCCCCAGCATTTT
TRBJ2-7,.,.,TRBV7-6,CASSLVGDNEQYF,TGTGCCAGCAGCTTAGTTGGGGACAACGAGCAGTACTTC
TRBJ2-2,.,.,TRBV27,CASSPVGTNTGELFF,TGTGCCAGCAGTCCTGTTGGGACGAACACCGGGGAGCTGTTTTTT
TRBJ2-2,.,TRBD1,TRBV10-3,CAISETDRGYTGELFF,TGTGCCATCAGTGAAACCGACAGGGGGTACACCGGGGAGCTGTTTTTT
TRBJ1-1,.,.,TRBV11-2,CASSLDAGNTEAFF,TGTGCCAGCAGCTTAGACGCAGGGAACACTGAAGCTTTCTTT
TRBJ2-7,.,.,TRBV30,CAWSTTGLEQYF,TGTGCCTGGAGTACCACAGGGCTCGAGCAGTACTTC
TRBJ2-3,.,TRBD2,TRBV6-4,CASSALAGGTDTQYF,TGTGCCAGCAGCGCACTAGCGGGGGGCACAGATACGCAGTATTTT
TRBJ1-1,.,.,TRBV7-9,CASSFPGENTEAFF,TGTGCCAGCAGCTTTCCCGGGGAGAACACTGAAGCTTTCTTT
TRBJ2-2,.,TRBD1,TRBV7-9,CASEEQGAMDTGELFF,TGTGCCAGCGAGGAACAGGGGGCGATGGACACCGGGGAGCTGTTTTTT